The TCR beta chain under discussion was sequenced for a study of blood T cell repertoires in COVID-19. Turning to the study itself: The study drew acute and convalescent COVID-19 samples from the United States, Italy and Spain. PBMCs, B-cell-depleted T cells, or T cells provided the cDNA or gDNA that made up the material.

Source study methods: It was from reference gene primer amplification that nucleated cell counts were estimated. Profiled with immunoSEQ multiplex PCR; TCRdb holds only in-frame clones, not every one. V and J calls and clone size come straight from that table; D and trimming were deduced from the DNA. This table has about 8,300 clones, 70% to 85% appearing once. This CDR3 spans 13 amino acids. The germline V gene encodes CDR1 SGHVS and CDR2 FQNEAQ. Trimming removed 3 bases at V and 4 bases at J, with 9 bases between. The receptor's source is a human donor with active COVID-19. The donor label of this sample is uncertain. The sequenced material came from peripheral blood. The chain joins TRBV7-8 to TRBJ1-1, with TRBD1 as a possible D gene (5 bases). CDR3 region: CASSLERGTEAFF. DNA of the CDR3: TGTGCCAGCAGCTTGGAAAGGGGCACTGAAGCTTTCTTT.